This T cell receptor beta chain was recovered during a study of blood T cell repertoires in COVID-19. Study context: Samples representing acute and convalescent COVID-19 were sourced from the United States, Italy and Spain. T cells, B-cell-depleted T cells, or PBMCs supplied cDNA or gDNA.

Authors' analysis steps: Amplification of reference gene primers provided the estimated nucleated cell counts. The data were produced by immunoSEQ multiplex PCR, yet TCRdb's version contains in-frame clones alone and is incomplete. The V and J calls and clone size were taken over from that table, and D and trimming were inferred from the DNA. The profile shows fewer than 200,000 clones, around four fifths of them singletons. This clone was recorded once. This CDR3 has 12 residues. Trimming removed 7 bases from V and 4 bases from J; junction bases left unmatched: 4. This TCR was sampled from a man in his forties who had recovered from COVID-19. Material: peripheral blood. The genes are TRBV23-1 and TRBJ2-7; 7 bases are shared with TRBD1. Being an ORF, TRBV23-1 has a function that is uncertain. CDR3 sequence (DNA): TGCGCCAGCACCTACAGGGGATACGAGCAGTACTTC. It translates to CASTYRGYEQYF.